The sequence of this T cell receptor beta chain was determined in a study of regulatory T cells in long-lasting Graves disease. Time point denoted: newly diagnosed GD, antithyroid drugs for less than 3 months. The TCR library was made from RNA that had been extracted from PBMCs in TRIzol. This CDR3 spans 15 amino acids. V lost 3 bases and J lost 4, with 16 bases in between. CDR1 is DFQATT and CDR2 is SNEGSKA in the germline V gene (reference sequence). This clonotype was seen at least ten times. CDR3 regions were amplified by Arm-PCR using iRepertoire HTBI primers to build TCR beta libraries. From the multiplex PCR reads, TCRdb called clonotypes with MiXCR, one entry per CDR3 protein. The table has approximately 540,000 distinct CDR3 sequences, about 11% seen once. These data also formed part of another study, on T cells in Graves' hyperthyroidism and ophthalmopathy. That work states: TCR CDR3 regions were first amplified by RT-PCR with HTBI primers.

This chain uses TRBV20-1 with TRBJ1-5, with D tentatively TRBD1 (6 bases). The specimen comprised peripheral blood mononuclear cells (PBMCs), sampled at new diagnosis, from a patient treated with antithyroid drugs. The clonotype was recovered from a woman aged 30 to 39 with Graves disease. CDR3 DNA sequence: TGCAGTGCTAGGTTCGGCACAGGGCCAAATCAGCCCCAGCATTTT. Translated: CSARFGTGPNQPQHF.